The sequence of this T cell receptor (beta chain) was determined in a study of blood T cells in healthy people across ages. The CDR3 is 13 amino acids. In germline, CDR1 is SGHTA, CDR2 FQGNSA. Trimming cost V 2 bases and J 12 bases, with 17 bases left between them. The draw of peripheral blood yielded around 9.6 milliliters from each donor. With a J-beta primer mix and a sample-barcoded 5' primer, a second PCR ran about 7 to 12 cycles. Each TCR beta cDNA got a 12-nucleotide random molecular identifier. One entry per CDR3 protein, called by TCRdb with MiXCR from the 5' RACE reads. The sample has about 580,000 distinct CDR3 sequences, 47% seen once. Comments on this clonotype: The antigen is undetermined.

Overall study results and limits: It was not known whether donors were CMV positive (a possible confounder of expanded clonotype changes).

The receptor's source is a man at least 80 years old in good health. The chain has TRBV7-2 and TRBJ2-7; D remains unclear. The sample taken for sequencing was blood. This CDR3 is CASSLSGLGERYF. The CDR3 bases are TGTGCCAGCAGCTTAAGTGGTTTGGGTGAAAGGTACTTC.